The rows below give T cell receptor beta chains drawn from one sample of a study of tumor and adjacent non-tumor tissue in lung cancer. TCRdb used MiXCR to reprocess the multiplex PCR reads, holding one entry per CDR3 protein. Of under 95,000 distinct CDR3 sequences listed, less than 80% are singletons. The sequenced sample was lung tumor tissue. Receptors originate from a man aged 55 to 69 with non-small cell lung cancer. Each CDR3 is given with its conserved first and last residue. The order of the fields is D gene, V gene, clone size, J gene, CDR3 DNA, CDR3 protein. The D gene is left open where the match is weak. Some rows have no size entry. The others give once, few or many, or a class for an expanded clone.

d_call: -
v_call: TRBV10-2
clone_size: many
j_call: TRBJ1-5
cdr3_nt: TGCGCCAGCTCTGAGGGACAAATTGGTAGCAATCAGCCCCAGCATTTT
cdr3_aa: CASSEGQIGSNQPQHF

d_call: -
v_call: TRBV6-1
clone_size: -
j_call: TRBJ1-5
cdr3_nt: TGTGCCAGAAGTGAAACCACCCCTCAGCACCAGCATTTT
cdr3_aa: CARSETTPQHQHF

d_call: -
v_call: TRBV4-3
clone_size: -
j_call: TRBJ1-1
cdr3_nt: TGCGCCAGCAGCCATAGAGTGGGTGGGAACACTGAAGCTTTCTTT
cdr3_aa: CASSHRVGGNTEAFF

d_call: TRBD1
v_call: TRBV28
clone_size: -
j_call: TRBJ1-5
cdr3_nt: TGTGCCAGCAGTTTGCTTGACAGGGGAGAGGGCAATCAGCCCCAGCATTTT
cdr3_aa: CASSLLDRGEGNQPQHF

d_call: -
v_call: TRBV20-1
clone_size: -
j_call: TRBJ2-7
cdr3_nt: TGCAGTGCTTTAGTAACAGGGTTGTCCGAGCAGTACTTC
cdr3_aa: CSALVTGLSEQYF

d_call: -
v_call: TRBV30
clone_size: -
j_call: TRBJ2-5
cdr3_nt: TGTGCCTGGACTAAGCAGGGCTTGGAGACCCAGAACTTC
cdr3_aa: CAWTKQGLETQNF

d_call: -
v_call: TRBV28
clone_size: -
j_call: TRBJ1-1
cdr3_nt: TGTGCCAGCAGTTTGCAGAGAGAAGCTTTCTTT
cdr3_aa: CASSLQREAFF

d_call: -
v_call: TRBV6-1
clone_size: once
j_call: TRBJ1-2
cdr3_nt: TGTGCCAGCAGAGAAGCTACAGGCTGTGGCTACACCTTC
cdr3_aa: CASREATGCGYTF

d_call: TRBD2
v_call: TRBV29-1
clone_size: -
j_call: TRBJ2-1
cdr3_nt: TGCAGCGTGGGGGGGAGCGACGCGCGCTCCTACAATGAGCAGTTCTTC
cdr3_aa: CSVGGSDARSYNEQFF

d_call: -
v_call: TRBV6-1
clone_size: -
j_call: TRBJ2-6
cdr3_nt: TGTGTCAGCAGTGAAAGTAGGGGGAGCTCTGGGGCCAACTTCCTGACTTTC
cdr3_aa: CVSSESRGSSGANFLTF

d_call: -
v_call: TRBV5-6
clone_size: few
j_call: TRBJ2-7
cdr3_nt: TGTGCCAACAGTTTGACCCGACGACAGACCTACGAGCAGTACTTC
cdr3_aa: CANSLTRRQTYEQYF

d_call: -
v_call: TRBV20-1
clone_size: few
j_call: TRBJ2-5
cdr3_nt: TGCAGTGCTAGACCCAGCGGGCGGGAGACCCAGTACTTC
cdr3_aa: CSARPSGRETQYF

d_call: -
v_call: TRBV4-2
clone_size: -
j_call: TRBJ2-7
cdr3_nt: TGTGCCAGGGGCCAAGATCCGAGCCACTACGAGCAGTACTTC
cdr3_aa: CARGQDPSHYEQYF

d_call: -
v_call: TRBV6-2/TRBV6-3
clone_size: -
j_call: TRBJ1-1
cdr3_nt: TGTGCCAGTGGTTACAACGGGAACACTGAAGCTTTCTTT
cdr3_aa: CASGYNGNTEAFF

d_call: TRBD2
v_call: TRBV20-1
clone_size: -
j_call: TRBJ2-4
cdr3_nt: TGCAGTGCCAGGACTAGCGGGGGTCTGGACATTCAGTACTTC
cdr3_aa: CSARTSGGLDIQYF

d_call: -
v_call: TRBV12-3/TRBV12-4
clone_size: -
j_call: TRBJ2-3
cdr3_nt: TGTGCCAGCAGTTCCAGTGGGAGCACAGATACGCAGTATTTT
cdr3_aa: CASSSSGSTDTQYF

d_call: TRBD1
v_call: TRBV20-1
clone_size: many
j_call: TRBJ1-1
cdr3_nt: TGCAGTGCTAGAGACTGGACAGGGAGGTCGAACACTGAAGCTTTCTTT
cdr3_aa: CSARDWTGRSNTEAFF

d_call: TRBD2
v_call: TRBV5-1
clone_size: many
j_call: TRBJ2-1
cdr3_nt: TGCGCCAGCAAATCGGTGTACGGCGGACTAGCGGGGATCAATGAGCAGTTCTTC
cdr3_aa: CASKSVYGGLAGINEQFF

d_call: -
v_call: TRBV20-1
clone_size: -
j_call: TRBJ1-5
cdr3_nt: TGCAGTGCTAGAAAGACAGTCAATCAGCCCCGTCATTTT
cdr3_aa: CSARKTVNQPRHF

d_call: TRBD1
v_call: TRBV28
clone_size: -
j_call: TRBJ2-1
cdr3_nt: TGTGCCAGCAGTTATAGGGGGCAGTCCTACCATGAGCAGTTCTTC
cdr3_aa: CASSYRGQSYHEQFF

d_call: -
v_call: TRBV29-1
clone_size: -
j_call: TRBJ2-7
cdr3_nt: TGCAGCGCTGAAGCCCCTAATGGCTACGAGCAGTACTTC
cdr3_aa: CSAEAPNGYEQYF

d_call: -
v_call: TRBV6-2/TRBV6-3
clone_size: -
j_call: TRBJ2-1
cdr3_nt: TGTGACAGCATGGCCCCCATAGCTTACAATGAGCGGTTCTTC
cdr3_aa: CDSMAPIAYNERFF

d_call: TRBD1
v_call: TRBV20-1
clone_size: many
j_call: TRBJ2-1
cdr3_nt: TGCAGTGCTACAACCGGGACAGGGGACTGGCAGTTCTTC
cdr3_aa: CSATTGTGDWQFF

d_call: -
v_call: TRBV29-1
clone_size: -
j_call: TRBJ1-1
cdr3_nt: TGCGGCGTTGTTCAGGCGAACAATGGAGCTTTCTTT
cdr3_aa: CGVVQANNGAFF

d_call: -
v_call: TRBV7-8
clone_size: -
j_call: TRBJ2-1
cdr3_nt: TGTGCCAGCAGCCACGGAGACGGCGGTGATCAGTTCTTC
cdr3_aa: CASSHGDGGDQFF

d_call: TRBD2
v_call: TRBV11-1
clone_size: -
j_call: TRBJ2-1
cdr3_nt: TGTGCCAGCAGCCTTCACTCGACTAGCGAGGGATATGGGCAGTTCTTC
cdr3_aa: CASSLHSTSEGYGQFF

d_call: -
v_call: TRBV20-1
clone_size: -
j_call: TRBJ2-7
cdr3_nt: TGCAGTGCTAGACCCGGGCCCTACGAGGAGTACTTC
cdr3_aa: CSARPGPYEEYF

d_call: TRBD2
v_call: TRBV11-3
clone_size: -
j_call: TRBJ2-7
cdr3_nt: TGTGCCAGTAGCCCCACAGGGACTAGCGGGGGGAGCTACGAGAAGTACTTC
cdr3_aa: CASSPTGTSGGSYEKYF

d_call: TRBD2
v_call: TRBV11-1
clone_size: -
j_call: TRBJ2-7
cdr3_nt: TGTTCTAGCAGCGCGCCGGGACTAGCGTGGCCCTTCCGCGAGCAGTACTTC
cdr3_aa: CSSSAPGLAWPFREQYF